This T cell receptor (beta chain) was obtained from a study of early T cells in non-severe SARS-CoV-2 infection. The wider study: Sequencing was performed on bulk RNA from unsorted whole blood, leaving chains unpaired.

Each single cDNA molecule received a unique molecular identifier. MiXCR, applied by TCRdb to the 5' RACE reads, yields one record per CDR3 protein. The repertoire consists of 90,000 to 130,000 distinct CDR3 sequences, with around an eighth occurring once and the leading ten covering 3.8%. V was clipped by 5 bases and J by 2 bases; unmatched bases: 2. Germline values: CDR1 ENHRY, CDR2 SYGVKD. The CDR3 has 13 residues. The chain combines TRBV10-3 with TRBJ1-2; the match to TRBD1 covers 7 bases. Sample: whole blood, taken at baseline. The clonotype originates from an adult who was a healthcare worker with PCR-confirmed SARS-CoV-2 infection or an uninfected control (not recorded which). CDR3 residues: CAISTGQNYGYTF. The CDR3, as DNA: TGTGCCATCAGTACGGGACAGAACTATGGCTACACCTTC.